This T cell receptor beta chain was retrieved from a study of Ad26.COV2.S vaccination and SARS-CoV-2 variants. Study observations and caveats: Breadth measured for non-spike TCRs was similar across vaccine and placebo recipients. Post-vaccination breadth of spike-specific CD8+ and CD4+ T cell responses was reportedly substantial. An underestimation of total T cell responses may have resulted from the TCR breadth and depth analyses.

The CDR3 runs to 16 residues. Only in-frame clones appear in the TCRdb table, and some are missing; sequencing was by immunoSEQ multiplex PCR. Here the sample spans 350,000 to 400,000 clones, around 85% being singletons. As to treatment: around 19 received Ad26.COV2.S at low or high dose, single or two shots; roughly 5 received placebo; per-sample allocation not given. Specimens were obtained on day 63 following the first vaccine or placebo injection. It was Wuhan-strain SARS-CoV-2 spike that the Ad26 vaccine vector expressed. This clone was observed many times. The antigen remains undetermined. This clonotype originated in a person aged 18-60 years who received the Ad26.COV2.S COVID-19 vaccine or a placebo. This specimen was peripheral blood, taken in a trial of Ad26.COV2.S vaccine versus placebo. The V gene is TRBV21-1, the J gene TRBJ2-1. TRBV21-1 is noted as a pseudogene. In DNA form, the CDR3 reads TGTGCCAGCAGCAAAGAATGGGGGGCGGGATACAATGAGCAGTTCTTC. This sequence encodes CASSKEWGAGYNEQFF.